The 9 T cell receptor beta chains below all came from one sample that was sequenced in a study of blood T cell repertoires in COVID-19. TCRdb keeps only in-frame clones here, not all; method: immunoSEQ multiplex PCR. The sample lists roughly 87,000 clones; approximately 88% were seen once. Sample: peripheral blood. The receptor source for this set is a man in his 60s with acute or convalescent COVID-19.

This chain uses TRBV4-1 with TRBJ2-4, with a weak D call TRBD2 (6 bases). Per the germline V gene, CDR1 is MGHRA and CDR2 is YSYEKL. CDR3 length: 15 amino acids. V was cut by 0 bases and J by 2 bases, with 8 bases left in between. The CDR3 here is CASSQDGGSKNIQYF. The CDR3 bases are TGCGCCAGCAGCCAAGACGGAGGGTCCAAAAACATTCAGTACTTC.

CDR3 loop: CASSQEISDRVYSNQPQHF. The DNA of the CDR3 is TGTGCCAGCAGCCAAGAAATATCCGACAGGGTCTATAGCAATCAGCCCCAGCATTTT. The chain combines TRBV4-2 with TRBJ1-5, with 7 positions matching TRBD1. The V and J ends lost 0 bases and 0 bases, in that order; junction bases with no gene match: 11. Germline assignment: CDR1 LGHNA and CDR2 YNFKEQ. This CDR3 has 19 amino acids.

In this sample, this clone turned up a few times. The CDR3 protein is CASSPGTAGANVLTF. The DNA for the CDR3 is TGTGCCAGCAGCCCCGGGACAGCTGGGGCCAACGTCCTGACTTTC. This chain uses TRBV11-3 with TRBJ2-6; 7 bases are shared with TRBD1. Losses at the gene ends were 5 bases for V and 2 bases for J; bases not matched to a gene: 3. The CDR3 runs 15 residues. Germline CDR1 SGHNT, CDR2 YENEEA.

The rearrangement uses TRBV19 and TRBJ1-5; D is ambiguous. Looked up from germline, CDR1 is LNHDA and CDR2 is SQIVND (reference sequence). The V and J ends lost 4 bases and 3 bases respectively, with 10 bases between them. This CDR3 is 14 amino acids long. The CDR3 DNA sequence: TGTGCCAGTAGTACCACAAAATTCAATCAGCCCCAGCATTTT. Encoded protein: CASSTTKFNQPQHF.

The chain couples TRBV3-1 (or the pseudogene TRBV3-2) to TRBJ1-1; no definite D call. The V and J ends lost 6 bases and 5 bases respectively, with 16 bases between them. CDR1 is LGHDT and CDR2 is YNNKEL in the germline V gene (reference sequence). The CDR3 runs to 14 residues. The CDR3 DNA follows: TGTGCCAGCAGTACGCGGGCTCTTTGGACTGAAGCTTTCTTT. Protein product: CASSTRALWTEAFF.

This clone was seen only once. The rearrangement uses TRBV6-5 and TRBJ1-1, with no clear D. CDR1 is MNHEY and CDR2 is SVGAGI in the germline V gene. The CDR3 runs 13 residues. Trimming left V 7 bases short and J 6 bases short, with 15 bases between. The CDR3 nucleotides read TGTGCCAGCACCGAGCGGGATCCCGCTGAAGCTTTCTTT. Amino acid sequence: CASTERDPAEAFF.

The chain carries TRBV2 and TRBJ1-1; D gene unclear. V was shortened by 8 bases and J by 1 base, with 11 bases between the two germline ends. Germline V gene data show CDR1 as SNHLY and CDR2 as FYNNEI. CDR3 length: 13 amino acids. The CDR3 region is CASLNTGNTEAFF. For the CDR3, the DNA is TGTGCCAGCTTAAACACGGGGAACACTGAAGCTTTCTTT.

CDR3 loop: CASSLGGSDNSPLHF. The CDR3 DNA is TGCGCCAGCAGCTTGGGGGGCTCAGATAATTCACCCCTCCACTTT. The rearrangement links TRBV5-1 to TRBJ1-6; perhaps TRBD1 as D (5 bases). The CDR3 extends over 15 amino acids. Trimming cost V 0 bases and J 5 bases, with 9 bases left between them. CDR1 and CDR2 (germline): SGHRS, YFSETQ. Full variable domain (outside the CDR3, taken from reference TRBV5-1 and TRBJ1-6): KAGVTQTPRYLIKTRGQQVTLSCSPISGHRSVSWYQQTPGQGLQFLFEYFSETQRNKGNFPGRFSGRQFSNSRSEMNVSTLELGDSALYLCASSLGGSDNSPLHFGNGTRLTVT.

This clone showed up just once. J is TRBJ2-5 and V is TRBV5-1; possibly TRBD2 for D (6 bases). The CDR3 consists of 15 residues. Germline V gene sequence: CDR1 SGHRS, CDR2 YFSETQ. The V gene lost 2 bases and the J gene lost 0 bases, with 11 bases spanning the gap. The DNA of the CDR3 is TGCGCCAGCAGCTTCCGGGGGTCCCACCAAGAGACCCAGTACTTC. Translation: CASSFRGSHQETQYF. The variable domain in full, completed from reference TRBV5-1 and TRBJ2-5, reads KAGVTQTPRYLIKTRGQQVTLSCSPISGHRSVSWYQQTPGQGLQFLFEYFSETQRNKGNFPGRFSGRQFSNSRSEMNVSTLELGDSALYLCASSFRGSHQETQYFGPGTRLLVL.